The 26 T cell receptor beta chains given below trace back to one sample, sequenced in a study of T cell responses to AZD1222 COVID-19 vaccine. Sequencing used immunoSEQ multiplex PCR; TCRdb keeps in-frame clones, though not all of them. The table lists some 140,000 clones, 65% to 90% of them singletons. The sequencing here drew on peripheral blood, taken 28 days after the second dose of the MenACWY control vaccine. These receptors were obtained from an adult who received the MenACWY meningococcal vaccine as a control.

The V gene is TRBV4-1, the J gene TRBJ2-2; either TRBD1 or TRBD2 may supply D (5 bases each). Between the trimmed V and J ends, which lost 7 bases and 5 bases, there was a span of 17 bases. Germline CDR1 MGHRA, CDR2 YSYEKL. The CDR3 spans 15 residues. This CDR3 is CASTGAGLGTGELFF. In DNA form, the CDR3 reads TGCGCCAGCACCGGGGCAGGGTTGGGGACCGGGGAGCTGTTTTTT.

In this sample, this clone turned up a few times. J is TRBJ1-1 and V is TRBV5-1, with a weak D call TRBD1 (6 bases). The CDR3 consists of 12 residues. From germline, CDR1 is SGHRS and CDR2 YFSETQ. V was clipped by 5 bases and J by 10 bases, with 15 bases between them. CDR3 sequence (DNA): TGCGCCAGCAGTTTCGACAGGAACGGAGCTTTCTTT. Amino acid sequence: CASSFDRNGAFF.

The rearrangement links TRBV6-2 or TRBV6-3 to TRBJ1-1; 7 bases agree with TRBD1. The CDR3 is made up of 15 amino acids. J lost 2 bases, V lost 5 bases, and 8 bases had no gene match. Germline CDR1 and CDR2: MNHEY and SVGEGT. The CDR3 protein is CASSPATGLNTEAFF. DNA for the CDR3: TGTGCCAGCAGTCCGGCGACAGGGCTTAACACTGAAGCTTTCTTT.

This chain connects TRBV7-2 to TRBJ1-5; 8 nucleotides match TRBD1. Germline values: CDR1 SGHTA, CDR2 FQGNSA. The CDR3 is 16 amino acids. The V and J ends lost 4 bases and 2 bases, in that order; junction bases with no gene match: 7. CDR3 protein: CASSWDRLAGNQPQHF. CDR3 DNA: TGTGCCAGCAGCTGGGACAGGTTAGCTGGCAATCAGCCCCAGCATTTT.

CDR3 coding DNA: TGTGCCAGCTCACCATCGGAAAGGGTCACTGAAGCTTTCTTT. Residues: CASSPSERVTEAFF. The J gene is TRBJ1-1, the V gene TRBV18; D is uncertain. V lost 2 bases to trimming and J lost 4 bases, with 11 bases between them. This CDR3 contains 14 residues. The germline V gene has CDR1 KGHSH and CDR2 LQKENI.

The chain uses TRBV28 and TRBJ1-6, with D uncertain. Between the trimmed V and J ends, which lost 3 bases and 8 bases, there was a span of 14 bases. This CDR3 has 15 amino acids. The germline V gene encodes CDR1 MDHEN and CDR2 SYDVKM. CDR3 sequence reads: CASSFRRGSHSPLHF. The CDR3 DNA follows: TGTGCCAGCAGTTTCCGTCGCGGGTCACATTCACCCCTCCACTTT.

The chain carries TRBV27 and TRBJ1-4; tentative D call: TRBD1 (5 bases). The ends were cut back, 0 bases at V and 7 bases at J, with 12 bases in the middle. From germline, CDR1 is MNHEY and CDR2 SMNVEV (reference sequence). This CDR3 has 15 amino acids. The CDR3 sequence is CASSLSRGISEKLFF. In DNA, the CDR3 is TGTGCCAGCAGTTTATCGCGGGGGATCAGTGAAAAACTGTTTTTT.

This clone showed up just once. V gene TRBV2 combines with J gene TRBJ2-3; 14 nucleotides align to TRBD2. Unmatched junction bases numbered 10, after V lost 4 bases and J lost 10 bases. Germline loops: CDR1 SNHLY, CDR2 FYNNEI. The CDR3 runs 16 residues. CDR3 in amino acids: CASSAFGTSGSRAQYF. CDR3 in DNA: TGTGCCAGCAGTGCGTTTGGGACTAGCGGGAGTCGGGCGCAGTATTTT.

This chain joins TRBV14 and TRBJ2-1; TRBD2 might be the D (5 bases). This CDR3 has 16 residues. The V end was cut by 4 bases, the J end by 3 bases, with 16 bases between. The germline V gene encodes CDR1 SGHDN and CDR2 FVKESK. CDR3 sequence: CASSLRRGLNYNEQFF. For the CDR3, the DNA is TGTGCCAGCAGCCTAAGACGGGGTCTCAACTACAATGAGCAGTTCTTC.

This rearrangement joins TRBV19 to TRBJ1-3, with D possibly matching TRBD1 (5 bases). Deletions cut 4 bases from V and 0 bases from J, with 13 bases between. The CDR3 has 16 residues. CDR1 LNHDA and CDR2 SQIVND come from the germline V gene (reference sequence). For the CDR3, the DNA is TGTGCCAGTAGTAGGGATTGGGGGAGCTCTGGAAACACCATATATTTT. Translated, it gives CASSRDWGSSGNTIYF.

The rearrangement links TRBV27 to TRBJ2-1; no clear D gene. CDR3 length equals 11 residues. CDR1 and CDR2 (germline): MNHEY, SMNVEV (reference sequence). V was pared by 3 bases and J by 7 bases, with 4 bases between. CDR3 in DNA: TGTGCCAGCAGTTTCGGTAATGAGCAGTTCTTC. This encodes CASSFGNEQFF.

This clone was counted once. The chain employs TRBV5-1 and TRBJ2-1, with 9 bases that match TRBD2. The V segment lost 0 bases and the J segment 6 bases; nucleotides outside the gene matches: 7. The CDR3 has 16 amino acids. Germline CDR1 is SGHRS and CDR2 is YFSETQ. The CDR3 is CASSLGSLAGSNEQFF. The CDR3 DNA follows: TGCGCCAGCAGCTTGGGTTCTCTAGCGGGGAGCAATGAGCAGTTCTTC.

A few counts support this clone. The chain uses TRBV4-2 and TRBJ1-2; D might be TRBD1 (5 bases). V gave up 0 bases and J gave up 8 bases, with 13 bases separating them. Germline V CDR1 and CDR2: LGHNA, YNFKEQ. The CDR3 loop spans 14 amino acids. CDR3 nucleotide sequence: TGTGCCAGCAGCCAAGAGGGCTCGCACAGGGGCTACACCTTC. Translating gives CASSQEGSHRGYTF.

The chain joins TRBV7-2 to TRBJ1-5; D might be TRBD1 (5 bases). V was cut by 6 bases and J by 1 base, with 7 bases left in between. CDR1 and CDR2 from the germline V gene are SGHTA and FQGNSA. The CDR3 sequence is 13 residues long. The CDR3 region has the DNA TGTGCCAGCAGTCAGGGCAGCAATCAGCCCCAGCATTTT. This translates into CASSQGSNQPQHF.

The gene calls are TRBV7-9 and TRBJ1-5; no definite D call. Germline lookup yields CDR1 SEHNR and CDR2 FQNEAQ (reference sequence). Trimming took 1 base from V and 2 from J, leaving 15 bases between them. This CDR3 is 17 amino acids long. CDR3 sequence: CASSLGLEGLGNQPQHF. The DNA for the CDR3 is TGTGCCAGCAGCTTAGGGTTGGAAGGTCTTGGCAATCAGCCCCAGCATTTT.

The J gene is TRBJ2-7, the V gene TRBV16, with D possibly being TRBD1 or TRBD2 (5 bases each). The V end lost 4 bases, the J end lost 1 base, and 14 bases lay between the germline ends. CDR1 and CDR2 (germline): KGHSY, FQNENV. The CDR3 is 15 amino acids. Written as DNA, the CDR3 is TGTGCCAGCAGCCCTCGAGGGGCGGGTTCCTACGAGCAGTACGTC. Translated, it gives CASSPRGAGSYEQYV.

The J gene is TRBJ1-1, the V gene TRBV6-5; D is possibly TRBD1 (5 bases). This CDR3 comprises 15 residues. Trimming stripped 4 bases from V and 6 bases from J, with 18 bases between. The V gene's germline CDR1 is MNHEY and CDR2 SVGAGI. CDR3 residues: CASSSGRGVAAEAFF. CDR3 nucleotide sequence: TGTGCCAGCAGTTCTGGAAGGGGAGTGGCGGCTGAAGCTTTCTTT.

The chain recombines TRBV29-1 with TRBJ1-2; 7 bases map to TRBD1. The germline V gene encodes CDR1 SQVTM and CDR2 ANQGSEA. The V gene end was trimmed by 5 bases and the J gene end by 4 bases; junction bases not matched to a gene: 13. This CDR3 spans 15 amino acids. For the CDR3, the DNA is TGCAGCGTTTACCCCTTGACAGGGCTTTTCTATGGCTACACCTTC. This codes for CSVYPLTGLFYGYTF.

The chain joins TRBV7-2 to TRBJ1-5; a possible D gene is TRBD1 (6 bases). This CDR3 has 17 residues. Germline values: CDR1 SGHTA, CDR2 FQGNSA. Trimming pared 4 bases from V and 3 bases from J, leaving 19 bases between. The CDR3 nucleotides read TGTGCCAGCAGCTCGCTCTTCGGACAGATGTACAATCAGCCCCAGCATTTT. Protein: CASSSLFGQMYNQPQHF.

CDR3 DNA: TGTGCCAGCAGCTTGGGGGACGGTCGGAAATCACCCCTCCACTTT. This sequence encodes CASSLGDGRKSPLHF. V usage is TRBV7-8 and J usage is TRBJ1-6; the D gene is possibly TRBD1 (5 bases). The CDR3 contains 15 residues. Looked up from germline, CDR1 is SGHVS and CDR2 is FQNEAQ. The V gene lost 3 bases and the J gene lost 10 bases, with 16 bases spanning the gap.

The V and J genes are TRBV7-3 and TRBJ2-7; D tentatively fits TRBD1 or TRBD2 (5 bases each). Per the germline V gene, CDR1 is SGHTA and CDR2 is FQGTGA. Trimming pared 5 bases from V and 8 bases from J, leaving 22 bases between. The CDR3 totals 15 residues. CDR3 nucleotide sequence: TGTGCCAGCAGCCCCCTGGGGGTACAAGATGCGAAGCAGTACTTC. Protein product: CASSPLGVQDAKQYF.

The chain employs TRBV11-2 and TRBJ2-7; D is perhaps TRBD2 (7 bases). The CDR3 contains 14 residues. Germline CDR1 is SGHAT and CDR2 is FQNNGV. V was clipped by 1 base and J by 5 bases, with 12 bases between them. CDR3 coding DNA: TGTGCCAGCAGCTTAGTCGGGGGGCTGAACGAGCAGTACGTC. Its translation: CASSLVGGLNEQYV.

The CDR3 is CASSSNKEMNTEAFF. As DNA, the CDR3 is TGTGCCAGCAGCTCAAATAAGGAAATGAACACTGAAGCTTTCTTT. The chain couples TRBV11-3 to TRBJ1-1; unclear D gene. V lost 4 bases and J lost 0, with 12 bases in between. The CDR3 runs 15 residues. Germline V lookup: CDR1 SGHNT, CDR2 YENEEA.

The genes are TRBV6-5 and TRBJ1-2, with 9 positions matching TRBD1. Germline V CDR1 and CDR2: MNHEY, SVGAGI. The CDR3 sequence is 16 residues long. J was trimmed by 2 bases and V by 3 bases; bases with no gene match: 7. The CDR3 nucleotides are TGTGCCAGCAGTTATTACGGACAGGGGATAAACTATGGCTACACCTTC. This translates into CASSYYGQGINYGYTF.

CDR3 loop: CASSSPGGGGNSPLHF. In DNA form, the CDR3 reads TGTGCCAGCAGTTCCCCCGGGGGTGGGGGTAATTCACCCCTCCACTTT. The V call is TRBV28, the J call TRBJ1-6, with D perhaps TRBD1 (5 bases). This CDR3 has 16 residues. The V gene's germline CDR1 is MDHEN and CDR2 SYDVKM. Trimming stripped 4 bases from V and 6 bases from J, with 16 bases between.

As DNA, the CDR3 is TGTGCCAGCTCACCAGTAGCGGGGGGTGTCACAGATACGCAGTATTTT. Translation: CASSPVAGGVTDTQYF. This chain links TRBV18 with TRBJ2-3, with 10 bases fitting TRBD2. After removal of 2 bases from V and 2 bases from J, the junction contained 4 bases not matched to a gene. The CDR3 runs to 16 residues. Germline-derived CDR1 and CDR2 are KGHSH and LQKENI.